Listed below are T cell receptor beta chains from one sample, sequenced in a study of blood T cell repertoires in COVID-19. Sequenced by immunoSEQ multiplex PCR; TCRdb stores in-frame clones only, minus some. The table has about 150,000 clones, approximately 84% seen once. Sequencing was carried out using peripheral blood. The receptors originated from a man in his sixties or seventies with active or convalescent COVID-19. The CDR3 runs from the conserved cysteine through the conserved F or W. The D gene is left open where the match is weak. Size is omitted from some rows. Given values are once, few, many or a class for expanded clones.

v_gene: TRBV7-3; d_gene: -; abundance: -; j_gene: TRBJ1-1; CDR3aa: CASSPRDSRGAFF; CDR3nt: TGTGCCAGCAGCCCCCGGGACTCCCGAGGAGCTTTCTTT
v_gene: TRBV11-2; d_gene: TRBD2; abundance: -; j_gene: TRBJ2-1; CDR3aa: CASSLRGTSGSHNEQFF; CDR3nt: TGTGCCAGCAGCTTAAGGGGGACTAGCGGGAGTCACAATGAGCAGTTCTTC
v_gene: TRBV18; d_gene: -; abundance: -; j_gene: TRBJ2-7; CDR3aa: CASSPSAEIVTYEQYF; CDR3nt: TGTGCCAGCTCACCATCGGCGGAGATCGTCACCTACGAGCAGTACTTC
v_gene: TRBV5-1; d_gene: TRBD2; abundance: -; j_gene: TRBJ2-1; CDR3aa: CASSLDVAGLNEQFF; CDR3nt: TGCGCCAGCAGCTTGGATGTAGCGGGGTTAAATGAGCAGTTCTTC
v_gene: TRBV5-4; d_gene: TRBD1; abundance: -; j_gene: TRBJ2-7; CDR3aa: CASSLDGTGLREQYF; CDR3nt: TGTGCCAGCAGCTTGGATGGGACAGGACTACGCGAGCAGTACTTC
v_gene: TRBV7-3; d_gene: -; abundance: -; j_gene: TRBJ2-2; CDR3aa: CASSLSVRRRSNTGELFF; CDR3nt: TGTGCCAGCAGCTTAAGTGTTCGGCGGAGAAGTAATACCGGGGAGCTGTTTTTT
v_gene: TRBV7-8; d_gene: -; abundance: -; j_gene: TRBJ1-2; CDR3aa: CASSPEQNYGYTF; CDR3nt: TGTGCCAGCAGCCCCGAACAGAACTATGGCTACACCTTC
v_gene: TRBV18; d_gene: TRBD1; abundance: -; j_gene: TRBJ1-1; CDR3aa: CASSPDRAMNTEAFF; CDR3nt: TGTGCCAGCTCACCAGACAGGGCTATGAACACTGAAGCTTTCTTT
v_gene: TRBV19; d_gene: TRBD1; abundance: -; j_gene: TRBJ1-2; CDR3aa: CASSIGQGAMYYGYTF; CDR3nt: TGTGCCAGTAGTATCGGACAGGGGGCGATGTACTATGGCTACACCTTC
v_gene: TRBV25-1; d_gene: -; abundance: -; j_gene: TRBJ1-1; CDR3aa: CASSSSQGRAFF; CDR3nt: TGTGCCAGCAGTTCAAGCCAGGGTCGAGCTTTCTTT
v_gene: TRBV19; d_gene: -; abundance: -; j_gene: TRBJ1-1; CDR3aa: CASSGLTEAFF; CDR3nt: TGTGCCAGTAGTGGGCTCACTGAAGCTTTCTTT
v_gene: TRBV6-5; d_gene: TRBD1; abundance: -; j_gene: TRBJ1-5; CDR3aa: CASRVTGDSNQPQHF; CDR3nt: TGTGCCAGCAGGGTGACAGGGGATAGCAATCAGCCCCAGCATTTT
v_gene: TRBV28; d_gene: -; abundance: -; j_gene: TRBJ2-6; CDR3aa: CASSSPSGAGANVLTF; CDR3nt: TGTGCCAGCAGTTCCCCCTCAGGGGCTGGGGCCAACGTCCTGACTTTC
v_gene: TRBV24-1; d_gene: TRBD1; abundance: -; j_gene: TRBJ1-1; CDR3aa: CATSDGQGWTEAFF; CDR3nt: TGTGCCACCAGTGATGGACAGGGGTGGACTGAAGCTTTCTTT
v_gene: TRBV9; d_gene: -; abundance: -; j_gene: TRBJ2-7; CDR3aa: CASSAFQGYEQYF; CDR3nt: TGTGCCAGCAGCGCTTTCCAGGGTTACGAGCAGTACTTC
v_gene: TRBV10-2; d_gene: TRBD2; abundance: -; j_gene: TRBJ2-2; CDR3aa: CASGGGLSSNTGELFF; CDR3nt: TGCGCCAGCGGGGGGGGACTTTCATCGAACACCGGGGAGCTGTTTTTT
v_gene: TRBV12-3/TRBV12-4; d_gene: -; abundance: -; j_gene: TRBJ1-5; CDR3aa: CASRLGGQPQHF; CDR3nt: TGTGCCAGCAGGCTAGGTGGACAGCCCCAGCATTTT
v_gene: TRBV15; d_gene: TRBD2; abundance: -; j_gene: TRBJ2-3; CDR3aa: CATSRGELAFSTDTQYF; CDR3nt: TGTGCCACCAGCAGAGGGGAACTAGCGTTTAGCACAGATACGCAGTATTTT
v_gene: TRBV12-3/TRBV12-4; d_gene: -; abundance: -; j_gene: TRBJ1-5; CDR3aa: CASSSPSGSQHF; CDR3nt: TGTGCCAGCAGTTCCCCCTCGGGGTCCCAGCATTTT
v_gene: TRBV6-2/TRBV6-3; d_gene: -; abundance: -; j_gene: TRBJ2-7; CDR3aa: CASSYWSGSSYEQYF; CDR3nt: TGTGCCAGCAGTTACTGGTCGGGTAGCTCCTACGAGCAGTACTTC
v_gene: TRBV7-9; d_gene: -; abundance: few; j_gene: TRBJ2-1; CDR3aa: CASSLRNEQFF; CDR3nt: TGTGCCAGCAGCTTACGCAATGAGCAGTTCTTC
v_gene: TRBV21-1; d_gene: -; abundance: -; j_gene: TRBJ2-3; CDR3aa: CASSKEEGFTDTQYF; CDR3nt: TGTGCCAGCAGCAAAGAGGAGGGGTTCACAGATACGCAGTATTTT
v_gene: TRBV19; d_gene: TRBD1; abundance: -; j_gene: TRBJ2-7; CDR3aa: CASSTRDRGYGYEQYF; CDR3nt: TGTGCCAGTAGTACCCGGGACAGGGGCTACGGATACGAGCAGTACTTC
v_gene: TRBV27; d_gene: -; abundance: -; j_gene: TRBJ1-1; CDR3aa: CASRNSLGGGQDTEAFF; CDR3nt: TGTGCCAGCAGGAACTCATTGGGCGGGGGGCAAGACACTGAAGCTTTCTTT
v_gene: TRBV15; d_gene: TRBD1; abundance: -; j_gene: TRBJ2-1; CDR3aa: CATSSGAVGRGPLSPFF; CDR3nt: TGTGCCACCAGCAGTGGAGCGGTTGGCAGGGGGCCGCTTAGTCCTTTCTTC
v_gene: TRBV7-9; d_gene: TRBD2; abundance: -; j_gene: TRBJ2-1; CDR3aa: CASSSQTSGSYNEQFF; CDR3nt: TGTGCCAGCAGCTCTCAGACTAGCGGCTCCTACAATGAGCAGTTCTTC
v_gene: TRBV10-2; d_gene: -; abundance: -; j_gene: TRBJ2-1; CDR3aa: CASSGSELIYNEQFF; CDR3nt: TGCGCCAGCAGTGGTAGCGAATTAATCTACAATGAGCAGTTCTTC
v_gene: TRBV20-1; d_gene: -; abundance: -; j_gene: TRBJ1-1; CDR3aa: CSAQGSEAFF; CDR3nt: TGCAGTGCGCAGGGCAGTGAAGCTTTCTTT
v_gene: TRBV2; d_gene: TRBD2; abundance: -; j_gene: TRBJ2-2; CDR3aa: CASGTGGQITGELFF; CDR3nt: TGTGCCAGCGGGACGGGGGGGCAGATCACCGGGGAGCTGTTTTTT
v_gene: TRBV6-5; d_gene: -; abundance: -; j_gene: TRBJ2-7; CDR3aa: CASTRTLYEQYF; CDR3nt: TGTGCCAGCACTCGGACACTCTACGAGCAGTACTTC
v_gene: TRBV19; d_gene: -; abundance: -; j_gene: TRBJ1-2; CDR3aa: CASSMYAQASYGYTF; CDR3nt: TGTGCCAGTAGTATGTACGCACAGGCGAGCTATGGCTACACCTTC
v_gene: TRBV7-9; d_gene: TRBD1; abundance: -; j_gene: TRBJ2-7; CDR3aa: CASSHGQGVSYEQYF; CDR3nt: TGTGCCAGCAGCCACGGACAGGGGGTTTCCTACGAGCAGTACTTC
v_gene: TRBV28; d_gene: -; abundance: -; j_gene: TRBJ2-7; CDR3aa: CASSSVTYEQYF; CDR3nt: TGTGCCAGCAGTTCTGTTACCTACGAGCAGTACTTC
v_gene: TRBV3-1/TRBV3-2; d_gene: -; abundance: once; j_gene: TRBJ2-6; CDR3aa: CASRTTGSGANVLTF; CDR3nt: TGTGCCAGCAGAACCACAGGGAGTGGGGCCAACGTCCTGACTTTC
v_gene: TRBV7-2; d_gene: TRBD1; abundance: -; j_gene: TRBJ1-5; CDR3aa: CASSLVGDRVPVIDQPQHF; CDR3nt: TGTGCCAGCAGCTTAGTCGGAGACAGGGTCCCGGTTATCGACCAGCCCCAGCATTTT
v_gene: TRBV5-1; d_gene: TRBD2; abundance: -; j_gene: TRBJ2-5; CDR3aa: CASSLGLAGLRRETQYF; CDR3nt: TGCGCCAGCAGCTTGGGCCTAGCGGGGTTAAGGCGGGAGACCCAGTACTTC
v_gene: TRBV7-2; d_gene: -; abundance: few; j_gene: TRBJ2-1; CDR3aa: CASSLVRLNSYNEQFF; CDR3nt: TGTGCCAGCAGCTTAGTTCGACTAAACTCCTACAATGAGCAGTTCTTC
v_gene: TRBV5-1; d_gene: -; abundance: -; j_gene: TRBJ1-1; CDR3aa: CASSSRQEEAFF; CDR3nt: TGCGCCAGCAGCTCCAGACAGGAGGAAGCTTTCTTT
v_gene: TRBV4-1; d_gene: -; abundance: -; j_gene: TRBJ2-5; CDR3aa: CASSPRQGPPETQYF; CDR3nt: TGCGCCAGCAGCCCCCGGCAGGGGCCACCAGAGACCCAGTACTTC
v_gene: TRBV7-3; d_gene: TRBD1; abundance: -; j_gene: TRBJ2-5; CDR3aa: CASSPDRGRETQYF; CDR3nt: TGTGCCAGCAGCCCCGACAGGGGGAGAGAGACCCAGTACTTC
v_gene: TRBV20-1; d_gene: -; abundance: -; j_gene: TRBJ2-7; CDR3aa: CSADGIYEQYF; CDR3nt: TGCAGTGCTGACGGGATATACGAGCAGTACTTC
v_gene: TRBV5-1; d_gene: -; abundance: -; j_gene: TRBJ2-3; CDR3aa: CASSLETPSPDTQYF; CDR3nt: TGCGCCAGCAGCTTGGAAACTCCCTCCCCAGATACGCAGTATTTT
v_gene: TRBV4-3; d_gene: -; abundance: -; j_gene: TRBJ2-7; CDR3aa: CASSRVAGKEVREQYF; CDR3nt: TGCGCCAGCAGCCGGGTCGCGGGAAAAGAGGTGAGAGAGCAGTACTTC
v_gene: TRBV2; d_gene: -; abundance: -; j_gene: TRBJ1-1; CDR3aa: CASRGQGLGTEAFF; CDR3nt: TGTGCCAGCAGAGGCCAGGGCCTAGGCACTGAAGCTTTCTTT
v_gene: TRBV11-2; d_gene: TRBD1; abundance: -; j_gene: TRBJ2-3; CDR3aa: CASSLAPQGYTDTQYF; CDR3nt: TGTGCCAGCAGCTTAGCCCCACAGGGGTACACAGATACGCAGTATTTT
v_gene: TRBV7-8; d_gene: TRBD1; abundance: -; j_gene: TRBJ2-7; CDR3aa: CASSPRTGGELHSYEQYF; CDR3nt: TGTGCCAGCAGCCCACGGACAGGGGGTGAACTTCACTCCTACGAGCAGTACTTC